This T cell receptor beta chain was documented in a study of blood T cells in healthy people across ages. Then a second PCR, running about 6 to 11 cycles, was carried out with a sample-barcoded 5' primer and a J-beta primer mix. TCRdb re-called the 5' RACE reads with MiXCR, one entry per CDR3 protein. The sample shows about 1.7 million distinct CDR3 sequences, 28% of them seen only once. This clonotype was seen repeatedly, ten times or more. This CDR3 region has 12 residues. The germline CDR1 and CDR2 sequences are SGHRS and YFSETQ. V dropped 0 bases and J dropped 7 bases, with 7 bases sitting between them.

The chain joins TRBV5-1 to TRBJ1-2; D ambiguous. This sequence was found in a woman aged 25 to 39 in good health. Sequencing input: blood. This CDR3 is CASSLVSSGYTF. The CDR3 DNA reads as TGCGCCAGCAGCTTGGTGTCATCTGGCTACACCTTC.